These T cell receptor beta chains were read from a single sample in a study of shared clonotypes between healthy human individuals. Using immunoSEQ multiplex PCR, the repertoire was profiled, and TCRdb retains in-frame clones only, with some absent. The table has about 1,900,000 clones, about 95% seen once; the top ten hold around 1.2%. Material: naive CD8+ T cells sorted from blood. These receptor sequences come from a man aged 18 to 30 in good health. Each CDR3 is given with its conserved first and last residue. Fields, in order: V gene, J gene, D gene, clone size, CDR3 DNA, CDR3 protein. The D gene is left open where the match is weak. Clone size is shown for a subset of rows, as once, few, many or a class of expanded clone.

v_gene: TRBV13; j_gene: TRBJ2-5; d_gene: TRBD1; abundance: NA; CDR3nt: TGTGCCAGCAGCTTATATGGGACAGGGGAAGAGACCCAGTACTTC; CDR3aa: CASSLYGTGEETQYF
v_gene: TRBV4-1; j_gene: TRBJ1-1; d_gene: TRBD1; abundance: NA; CDR3nt: TGCGCCAGCAGCCAAGTCCCAGGGGGGGAGGACACTGAAGCTTTCTTT; CDR3aa: CASSQVPGGEDTEAFF
v_gene: TRBV5-6; j_gene: TRBJ2-3; d_gene: NA; abundance: NA; CDR3nt: TGTGCCAGCAGCTTGGGGTCCTATAGCACAGATACGCAGTATTTT; CDR3aa: CASSLGSYSTDTQYF
v_gene: TRBV28; j_gene: TRBJ2-7; d_gene: TRBD2; abundance: NA; CDR3nt: TGTGCCAGCAGTTTGGTTAGCGGGGGGGCCACTTCCTACGAGCAGTACTTC; CDR3aa: CASSLVSGGATSYEQYF
v_gene: TRBV13; j_gene: TRBJ2-7; d_gene: NA; abundance: NA; CDR3nt: TGTGCCAGCCCCGGCCCATCGGGGGAGCAGTACTTC; CDR3aa: CASPGPSGEQYF
v_gene: TRBV4-1; j_gene: TRBJ2-7; d_gene: TRBD2; abundance: NA; CDR3nt: TGCGCCAGCAGCCAAGATCGGGTAGCGGGAGACCTCGACGAGCAGTACTTC; CDR3aa: CASSQDRVAGDLDEQYF
v_gene: TRBV29-1; j_gene: TRBJ2-2; d_gene: NA; abundance: NA; CDR3nt: TGCAGCGTTGCTAGATACGGGGAGCTGTTTTTT; CDR3aa: CSVARYGELFF
v_gene: TRBV7-9; j_gene: TRBJ1-4; d_gene: NA; abundance: NA; CDR3nt: TGTGCCAGCAGCTCCCCCGGCAGCCCTAATGAAAAACTGTTTTTT; CDR3aa: CASSSPGSPNEKLFF
v_gene: TRBV11-2; j_gene: TRBJ2-1; d_gene: NA; abundance: NA; CDR3nt: TGTGCCAGCACCCTAGCATTTTACAATGAGCAGTTCTTC; CDR3aa: CASTLAFYNEQFF
v_gene: TRBV7-2; j_gene: TRBJ2-1; d_gene: TRBD2; abundance: NA; CDR3nt: TGTGCCAGCAGCTGGGGGACTAGCGGGGGCGATGAGCAGTTCTTC; CDR3aa: CASSWGTSGGDEQFF
v_gene: TRBV28; j_gene: TRBJ2-7; d_gene: NA; abundance: NA; CDR3nt: TGTGCCAGCAGTTTAAGGGGGATCGTCTCCTACGAGCAGTACTTC; CDR3aa: CASSLRGIVSYEQYF
v_gene: TRBV25-1; j_gene: TRBJ2-7; d_gene: TRBD1; abundance: NA; CDR3nt: TGTGCCAGCGGACGACAGGGGACCTACGAGCAGTACTTC; CDR3aa: CASGRQGTYEQYF
v_gene: TRBV10-3; j_gene: TRBJ2-7; d_gene: TRBD2; abundance: NA; CDR3nt: TGTGCCATCAGTGAGGTGGGACTAGTTTACGAGCAGTACTTC; CDR3aa: CAISEVGLVYEQYF
v_gene: TRBV6-5; j_gene: TRBJ2-7; d_gene: NA; abundance: NA; CDR3nt: TGTGCCAGCAGTTACGGGGCGGGGGCCGCCTACGAGCAGTACTTC; CDR3aa: CASSYGAGAAYEQYF
v_gene: TRBV7-3; j_gene: TRBJ2-1; d_gene: TRBD2; abundance: few; CDR3nt: TGTGCCAGCAGCCGACTAGCGGGGGTGGGCAATGAGCAGTTCTTC; CDR3aa: CASSRLAGVGNEQFF
v_gene: TRBV4-1; j_gene: TRBJ2-2; d_gene: TRBD1; abundance: NA; CDR3nt: TGCGCCAGCAGACGGACAGGGGGGGACACCGGGGAGCTGTTTTTT; CDR3aa: CASRRTGGDTGELFF
v_gene: TRBV27; j_gene: TRBJ2-7; d_gene: TRBD1; abundance: NA; CDR3nt: TGTGCCAGCAGTTTCCAACCGGGACAGGGGCGCTCCTACGAGCAGTACTTC; CDR3aa: CASSFQPGQGRSYEQYF
v_gene: TRBV2; j_gene: TRBJ2-5; d_gene: NA; abundance: NA; CDR3nt: TGTGCCAGCAGTGATATATTCGGGAGTTGGCAAGAGACCCAGTACTTC; CDR3aa: CASSDIFGSWQETQYF
v_gene: TRBV30; j_gene: TRBJ2-2; d_gene: NA; abundance: NA; CDR3nt: TGTGCCTGGACTCGGGGGGCTAGGGACGGGGAGCTGTTTTTT; CDR3aa: CAWTRGARDGELFF
v_gene: TRBV7-9; j_gene: TRBJ2-7; d_gene: NA; abundance: NA; CDR3nt: TGTGCCAGCAGCTTAATTGGGGGAGGCTACGAGCAGTACTTC; CDR3aa: CASSLIGGGYEQYF
v_gene: TRBV4-1; j_gene: TRBJ2-7; d_gene: TRBD1; abundance: NA; CDR3nt: TGCGCCAGCAGCCAAGATAGCGGACAGGGAGTCTACGAGCAGTACTTC; CDR3aa: CASSQDSGQGVYEQYF
v_gene: TRBV6-1; j_gene: TRBJ1-6; d_gene: NA; abundance: NA; CDR3nt: TGTGCCAGCAGTGAAGCGGAAACAGGGAGCTCCTATAATTCACCCCTCCACTTT; CDR3aa: CASSEAETGSSYNSPLHF
v_gene: TRBV5-6; j_gene: TRBJ2-7; d_gene: NA; abundance: NA; CDR3nt: TGTGCCAGCAGCTTGGCGTCGGGGCCGACGCAGTACTTC; CDR3aa: CASSLASGPTQYF
v_gene: TRBV27; j_gene: TRBJ2-7; d_gene: TRBD1; abundance: once; CDR3nt: TGTGCCAGCAGACCCCTTCTAAGACAGGGGTTTCATCCGAGGTACGAGCAGTACTTC; CDR3aa: CASRPLLRQGFHPRYEQYF
v_gene: TRBV25-1; j_gene: TRBJ1-3; d_gene: NA; abundance: few; CDR3nt: TGTGCCAGCAGTGTTGGCCCGGGAAACACCATATATTTT; CDR3aa: CASSVGPGNTIYF
v_gene: TRBV7-9; j_gene: TRBJ2-7; d_gene: NA; abundance: once; CDR3nt: TGTGCCAGCAGCTTAGGGCCGCACGAGCAGTACTTC; CDR3aa: CASSLGPHEQYF
v_gene: TRBV19; j_gene: TRBJ2-5; d_gene: NA; abundance: NA; CDR3nt: TGTGCCAGTAGTATAGGGGGGGAGACCCAGTACTTC; CDR3aa: CASSIGGETQYF
v_gene: TRBV11-3; j_gene: TRBJ2-2; d_gene: NA; abundance: NA; CDR3nt: TGTGCCAGCAGCTTAGATGTGGGCACCGGGGAGCTGTTTTTT; CDR3aa: CASSLDVGTGELFF
v_gene: TRBV5-5; j_gene: TRBJ2-7; d_gene: NA; abundance: NA; CDR3nt: TGTGCCAGCAGTTACAGCTCCTACGAGCAGTACTTC; CDR3aa: CASSYSSYEQYF
v_gene: TRBV7-2; j_gene: TRBJ2-7; d_gene: NA; abundance: NA; CDR3nt: TGTGCCAGCAGCGCCCGTGGACCCTACGAGCAGTACTTC; CDR3aa: CASSARGPYEQYF
v_gene: TRBV11-2; j_gene: TRBJ2-1; d_gene: NA; abundance: NA; CDR3nt: TGTGCCAGCAGCCCACTAGAACTTGAGCAGTTCTTC; CDR3aa: CASSPLELEQFF
v_gene: TRBV19; j_gene: TRBJ2-7; d_gene: NA; abundance: NA; CDR3nt: TGTGCCAGTAGTATAGGGTTCGACAGGTCCTACGAGCAGTACTTC; CDR3aa: CASSIGFDRSYEQYF
v_gene: TRBV27; j_gene: TRBJ2-5; d_gene: NA; abundance: NA; CDR3nt: TGTGCCACCTCCCCACGACAGCGAGAAGAGACCCAGTACTTC; CDR3aa: CATSPRQREETQYF
v_gene: TRBV7-9; j_gene: TRBJ2-7; d_gene: TRBD2; abundance: NA; CDR3nt: TGTGCCAGCAGCTTAGATTACGGGCGGGGGGACTACGAGCAGTACTTC; CDR3aa: CASSLDYGRGDYEQYF
v_gene: TRBV19; j_gene: TRBJ1-2; d_gene: TRBD1; abundance: NA; CDR3nt: TGTGCCAGTAGTATCGCCCGTTTCGGGACAGGGCCCAACTATGGCTACACCTTC; CDR3aa: CASSIARFGTGPNYGYTF
v_gene: TRBV5-1; j_gene: TRBJ2-3; d_gene: TRBD2; abundance: once; CDR3nt: TGCGCCAGCAGCTCACCACTAGCGGGAGGGCTTTTTACAGATACGCAGTATTTT; CDR3aa: CASSSPLAGGLFTDTQYF
v_gene: TRBV6-5; j_gene: TRBJ2-7; d_gene: NA; abundance: NA; CDR3nt: TGTGCCAGTACATCGGCCCCAAGGGGCTACGAGCAGTACTTC; CDR3aa: CASTSAPRGYEQYF
v_gene: TRBV7-9; j_gene: TRBJ2-1; d_gene: NA; abundance: NA; CDR3nt: TGTGCCAGCAGCCCGGACAGCAATGAGCAGTTCTTC; CDR3aa: CASSPDSNEQFF
v_gene: TRBV27; j_gene: TRBJ2-7; d_gene: NA; abundance: NA; CDR3nt: TGTGCCAGCAGTTTCCGGGGGCAATCCTACGAGCAGTACTTC; CDR3aa: CASSFRGQSYEQYF
v_gene: TRBV28; j_gene: TRBJ1-1; d_gene: NA; abundance: NA; CDR3nt: TGTGCCAGCACCCTTTGGGGGGCGAACACTGAAGCTTTCTTT; CDR3aa: CASTLWGANTEAFF
v_gene: TRBV10-3; j_gene: TRBJ1-1; d_gene: NA; abundance: NA; CDR3nt: TGTGCCATCAGTGAACGAGCAGAGGTGAACACTGAAGCTTTCTTT; CDR3aa: CAISERAEVNTEAFF
v_gene: TRBV2; j_gene: TRBJ1-2; d_gene: NA; abundance: NA; CDR3nt: TGTGCCAGCAGTGAATCCGGGCTCCGAGGGGGCTACACCTTC; CDR3aa: CASSESGLRGGYTF
v_gene: TRBV4-1; j_gene: TRBJ2-5; d_gene: NA; abundance: NA; CDR3nt: TGCGCCAGCAGCCAATTGGCGAGTCAAGAGACCCAGTACTTC; CDR3aa: CASSQLASQETQYF
v_gene: TRBV9; j_gene: TRBJ2-2; d_gene: TRBD1; abundance: NA; CDR3nt: TGTGCCAGCAGCTGGACAGGGGGCACCGGGGAGCTGTTTTTT; CDR3aa: CASSWTGGTGELFF
v_gene: TRBV11-2; j_gene: TRBJ2-7; d_gene: NA; abundance: NA; CDR3nt: TGTGCCAGCAGCTTAGGGGCAGAAGCCTACGAGCAGTACTTC; CDR3aa: CASSLGAEAYEQYF
v_gene: TRBV6-5; j_gene: TRBJ2-1; d_gene: TRBD2; abundance: NA; CDR3nt: TGTGCCAGCAGTTTCGGGGGGGCCAATGAGCAGTTCTTC; CDR3aa: CASSFGGANEQFF
v_gene: TRBV2; j_gene: TRBJ1-1; d_gene: NA; abundance: NA; CDR3nt: TGTGCCAGCAGTGAAGCATTGGGCACTGAAGCTTTCTTT; CDR3aa: CASSEALGTEAFF
v_gene: TRBV27; j_gene: TRBJ2-1; d_gene: NA; abundance: NA; CDR3nt: TGTGCCAGCAGTTTATCAGGCAACGAGCAGTTCTTC; CDR3aa: CASSLSGNEQFF
v_gene: TRBV13; j_gene: TRBJ2-2; d_gene: NA; abundance: NA; CDR3nt: TGTGCCAGCAGCCCTAGAGGGCAGGGGACCGGGGAGCTGTTTTTT; CDR3aa: CASSPRGQGTGELFF
v_gene: TRBV27; j_gene: TRBJ2-1; d_gene: TRBD1; abundance: NA; CDR3nt: TGTGCCAGCAGGTCTGGGACAGGGGGCTTTTTACATGAGCAGTTCTTC; CDR3aa: CASRSGTGGFLHEQFF
v_gene: TRBV28; j_gene: TRBJ1-5; d_gene: TRBD1; abundance: NA; CDR3nt: TGTGCCAGCAGTTTATCCACAGGGGCCAATCAGCCCCAGCATTTT; CDR3aa: CASSLSTGANQPQHF
v_gene: TRBV5-1; j_gene: TRBJ2-3; d_gene: NA; abundance: NA; CDR3nt: TGCGCCAGCAGCTTTGGACTTGCCGTTGAGGACACAGATACGCAGTATTTT; CDR3aa: CASSFGLAVEDTDTQYF
v_gene: TRBV28; j_gene: TRBJ2-3; d_gene: TRBD2; abundance: NA; CDR3nt: TGTGCCAGCAGTTTGAGACTAGCGGGGGGCACAGATACGCAGTATTTT; CDR3aa: CASSLRLAGGTDTQYF